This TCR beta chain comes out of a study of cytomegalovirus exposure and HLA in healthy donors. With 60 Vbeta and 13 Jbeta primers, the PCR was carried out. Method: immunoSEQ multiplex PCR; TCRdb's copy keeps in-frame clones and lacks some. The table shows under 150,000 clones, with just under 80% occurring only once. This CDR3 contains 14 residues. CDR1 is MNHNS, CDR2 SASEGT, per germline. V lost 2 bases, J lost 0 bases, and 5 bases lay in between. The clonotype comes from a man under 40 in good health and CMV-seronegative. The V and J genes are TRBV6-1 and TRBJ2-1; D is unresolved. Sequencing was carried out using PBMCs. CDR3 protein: CASSEIHSYNEQFF. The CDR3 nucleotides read TGTGCCAGCAGTGAAATTCACTCCTACAATGAGCAGTTCTTC.